This TCR beta chain came from a study of cytomegalovirus exposure and HLA in healthy donors. Study-level findings and limits: Specificity of a few CMV-associated chains for CMV antigens was verified in vitro. Cytomegalovirus status, reportedly, was diagnosed with high specificity and sensitivity by the classifier.

Germline lookup yields CDR1 LNHDA and CDR2 SQIVND (reference sequence). The V end lost 1 base, the J end lost 5 bases, and 18 bases lay between the germline ends. The CDR3 totals 16 residues. Sequencing used immunoSEQ multiplex PCR; TCRdb keeps in-frame clones, though not all of them. The table shows under 65,000 clones, with roughly nine tenths occurring only once. On this clone: Its specificity is not known.

This TCR was recovered from a woman aged 18 to 35 in good health and CMV-seropositive. This chain joins TRBV19 and TRBJ2-7; tentative D call: TRBD2 (7 bases). Sequencing was done on a sample of PBMCs. DNA of the CDR3: TGTGCCAGTAGTATAGCACGGGGGCGGGGGTTAGACGAGCAGTACTTC. Translating it yields CASSIARGRGLDEQYF.